Below are 18 T cell receptor beta chains sequenced from a single sample in a study of control samples from healthy donors and cancer patients. The table came from immunoSEQ multiplex PCR; TCRdb's copy has only in-frame clones and leaves some out. The data show approximately 97,000 clones, around 88% seen once. Sequenced material: blood. These receptors were collected from a man aged 25-40 years in good health.

The chain uses TRBV30 and TRBJ1-4; D unresolved. CDR1 and CDR2 from the germline V gene are GTSNPN and SVGIG (reference sequence). This CDR3 is built from 12 residues. Between the trimmed V and J ends, which lost 1 base and 4 bases, there was a span of 4 bases. CDR3 DNA sequence: TGTGCCTGGAGTGGGGGTAATGAAAAACTGTTTTTT. It is translated as CAWSGGNEKLFF.

The chain links TRBV25-1 to TRBJ2-3, with 10 bases matching TRBD1. V gave up 6 bases and J gave up 4 bases; unmatched junction bases: 7. The CDR3 runs to 15 residues. Germline CDR1 MGHDK, CDR2 SYGVNS. CDR3 region: CASSGTGVLADTQYF. CDR3 DNA sequence: TGTGCCAGCAGCGGGACAGGGGTTCTCGCAGATACGCAGTATTTT.

The V gene is TRBV19, the J gene TRBJ2-3; D is uncertain. The CDR3 is 16 amino acids. Germline V gene lookup returns CDR1 LNHDA and CDR2 SQIVND (reference sequence). V gave up 5 bases and J gave up 6 bases, with 21 bases separating them. CDR3 DNA: TGTGCCAGTAGTGCGAGTGAGGACCCCAGGCGGGATACGCAGTATTTT. It is translated as CASSASEDPRRDTQYF.

This clone was seen once. The chain combines TRBV27 with TRBJ2-7; 9 bases are shared with TRBD1. The CDR3 is 14 residues long. Trimming removed 4 bases from V and 5 bases from J; junction bases left unmatched: 6. Looked up from germline, CDR1 is MNHEY and CDR2 is SMNVEV (reference sequence). Here the CDR3 reads CASSYGTGFDEQYF. As DNA, the CDR3 is TGTGCCAGCAGTTATGGGACAGGGTTCGACGAGCAGTACTTC.

This sequence joins TRBV7-2 and TRBJ2-1; tentative D call: TRBD2 (5 bases). The CDR3 sequence is 15 residues long. Germline-derived CDR1 and CDR2 are SGHTA and FQGNSA. With 0 bases removed from V and 0 bases from J, the gap between germline ends came to 6 bases. The CDR3 here is CASSLATSSYNEQFF. For the CDR3, the DNA is TGTGCCAGCAGCTTAGCTACTAGCTCCTACAATGAGCAGTTCTTC.

The gene calls are TRBV5-4 and TRBJ2-3; weak D call: TRBD1 (6 bases). The ends were cut back, 4 bases at V and 1 base at J, with 13 bases in the middle. This CDR3 comprises 15 residues. Per germline, CDR1 SGHNT and CDR2 YYREEE (reference sequence). CDR3 sequence: CASSPIQGGTDTQYF. DNA for the CDR3: TGTGCCAGCAGCCCGATACAGGGTGGCACAGATACGCAGTATTTT.

The chain employs TRBV14 and TRBJ1-2, with 12 positions matching TRBD1. With 4 bases clipped from V and 4 bases from J, the junction kept 16 bases outside the gene matches. Looked up from germline, CDR1 is SGHDN and CDR2 is FVKESK. There are 19 residues in the CDR3. CDR3 amino acids: CASSPVRLMGTGGRYGYTF. CDR3 DNA: TGTGCCAGCAGCCCGGTTCGCCTGATGGGGACAGGGGGCCGCTATGGCTACACCTTC.

This clone was seen only once. This chain connects TRBV4-2 to TRBJ2-7; D may match TRBD1 or TRBD2 (5 bases each). Germline assignment: CDR1 LGHNA and CDR2 YNFKEQ. Trimming cost V 2 bases and J 5 bases, with 16 bases left between them. The CDR3 has 15 amino acids. The CDR3 spells CASSQTGTLADEQYF. The CDR3 DNA sequence: TGTGCCAGCAGCCAAACCGGGACCCTAGCCGACGAGCAGTACTTC.

This chain links TRBV7-9 with TRBJ2-2; no definite D call. CDR1 and CDR2 from the germline V gene are SEHNR and FQNEAQ (reference sequence). V was cut by 1 base and J by 2 bases, with 8 bases left in between. CDR3 length equals 15 residues. The CDR3 bases are TGTGCCAGCAGCTTAGTCGGACCAAACACCGGGGAGCTGTTTTTT. Its protein product is CASSLVGPNTGELFF.

The rearrangement links TRBV30 to TRBJ2-7; TRBD2 matches at 7 bases. Germline V gene lookup returns CDR1 GTSNPN and CDR2 SVGIG (reference sequence). This CDR3 is built from 13 residues. The trim removed 3 bases at V and 3 bases at J, leaving 5 bases unmatched. Here the CDR3 DNA reads TGTGCCTGGAGCTGGGCTAGCGGCTACGAGCAGTACTTC. Its translation is CAWSWASGYEQYF. The variable domain in full, with the rest retrieved from reference TRBV30 and TRBJ2-7, is SQTIHQWPATLVQPVGSPLSLECTVEGTSNPNLYWYRQAAGRGLQLLFYSVGIGQISSEVPQNLSASRPQDRQFILSSKKLLLSDSGFYLCAWSWASGYEQYFGPGTRLTVT.

The chain links TRBV2 to TRBJ2-1; D may match TRBD1 or TRBD2 (5 bases each). Trimming stripped 8 bases from V and 14 bases from J, with 22 bases between. The germline CDR1 and CDR2 sequences are SNHLY and FYNNEI. The CDR3 extends over 13 amino acids. This CDR3 reads CASHRDAEPGEFF. The CDR3 region has the DNA TGTGCCAGCCATCGGGACGCGGAGCCTGGGGAGTTCTTC.

This chain joins TRBV6-1 and TRBJ1-2; D gene unclear. CDR1 is MNHNS, CDR2 SASEGT, per germline. The germline V and J ends were trimmed by 0 bases and 5 bases, with 7 bases remaining between them. The CDR3 consists of 13 residues. CDR3 residues: CASSEAGVYGYTF. In DNA, the CDR3 is TGTGCCAGCAGTGAAGCCGGAGTTTATGGCTACACCTTC.

This chain links TRBV27 with TRBJ2-1, with D tentatively TRBD2 (5 bases). This CDR3 is built from 11 residues. The germline V gene has CDR1 MNHEY and CDR2 SMNVEV (reference sequence). Trimming shortened V by 10 bases and J by 6 bases, and 10 bases separated the two germline ends. This CDR3 is CATAAGNEQFF. As DNA, the CDR3 is TGTGCCACCGCGGCGGGCAATGAGCAGTTCTTC.

This chain uses TRBV7-2 with TRBJ2-4, with 9 bases matching TRBD2. The germline V gene has CDR1 SGHTA and CDR2 FQGNSA. The V and J ends lost 5 bases and 7 bases, in that order; junction bases with no gene match: 9. The CDR3 length is 15 residues. The CDR3 here is CASSPLAGVWNIQYF. The DNA for the CDR3 is TGTGCCAGCAGCCCCTTAGCGGGAGTCTGGAACATTCAGTACTTC.

V is TRBV7-3 and J is TRBJ2-3, with 8 bases aligning to TRBD2. Trimming at V came to 1 base and at J to 1 base, leaving 4 bases not matched to a gene. The CDR3 consists of 16 residues. CDR1 and CDR2 from the germline V gene are SGHTA and FQGTGA. This CDR3 reads CASSLRSGSGTDTQYF. The CDR3 DNA reads as TGTGCCAGCAGCTTAAGGAGCGGGAGCGGCACAGATACGCAGTATTTT.

The rearrangement links TRBV5-4 to TRBJ2-7; 8 bases match TRBD2. V dropped 0 bases and J dropped 4; count of bases not matched to a gene: 9. Germline loops: CDR1 SGHNT, CDR2 YYREEE (reference sequence). This CDR3 is built from 16 residues. The CDR3 coding sequence is TGTGCCAGCAGCTTGGCCGGGGGGGAGGGCCGGTACGAGCAGTACTTC. Translating it yields CASSLAGGEGRYEQYF.

The chain is built from TRBV19 and TRBJ2-7; TRBD2 matches 12 bases. Germline values: CDR1 LNHDA, CDR2 SQIVND (reference sequence). The length of the CDR3 is 14 residues. V dropped 4 bases and J dropped 2; count of bases not matched to a gene: 0. For the CDR3, the DNA is TGTGCCAGTAGTAGGACTAGCGGGACCTACGAGCAGTACTTC. Protein: CASSRTSGTYEQYF.

The V gene is TRBV30, the J gene TRBJ1-1; TRBD1 aligns across 8 bases. Germline V CDR1 and CDR2: GTSNPN, SVGIG (reference sequence). CDR3 size: 15 residues. V was clipped by 3 bases and J by 0 bases; unmatched bases: 6. The CDR3 bases are TGTGCCTGGAGGCGACAGGGGATGATGAACACTGAAGCTTTCTTT. Translating it yields CAWRRQGMMNTEAFF.